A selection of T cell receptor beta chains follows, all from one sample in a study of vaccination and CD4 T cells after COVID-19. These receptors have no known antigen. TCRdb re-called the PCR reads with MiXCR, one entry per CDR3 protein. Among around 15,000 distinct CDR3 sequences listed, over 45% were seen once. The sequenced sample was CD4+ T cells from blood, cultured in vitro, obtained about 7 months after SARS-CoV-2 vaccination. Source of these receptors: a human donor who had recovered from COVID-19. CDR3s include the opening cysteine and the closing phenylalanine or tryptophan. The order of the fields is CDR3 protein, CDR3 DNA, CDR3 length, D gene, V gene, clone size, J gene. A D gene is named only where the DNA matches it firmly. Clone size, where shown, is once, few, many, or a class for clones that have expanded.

CDR3aa: CSVGGWDWGNNEQFF; CDR3nt: TGCAGCGTCGGGGGGTGGGACTGGGGAAACAATGAGCAGTTCTTC; len: 15; d_gene: TRBD2; v_gene: TRBV29-1; abundance: once; j_gene: TRBJ2-1
CDR3aa: CASSWDREAGELFF; CDR3nt: TGTGCCAGCAGTTGGGACAGAGAGGCCGGGGAGCTGTTTTTT; len: 14; d_gene: TRBD1; v_gene: TRBV27; abundance: once; j_gene: TRBJ2-2
CDR3aa: CASSLSLYSGQGTYEQYF; CDR3nt: TGTGCCAGCAGTTTATCCCTTTATTCCGGACAGGGGACCTACGAGCAGTACTTC; len: 18; d_gene: TRBD1; v_gene: TRBV27; abundance: .; j_gene: TRBJ2-7
CDR3aa: CASSQGYATNTEAFF; CDR3nt: TGTGCCAGCAGCCAAGGCTATGCCACGAACACTGAAGCTTTCTTT; len: 15; d_gene: .; v_gene: TRBV4-2; abundance: .; j_gene: TRBJ1-1
CDR3aa: CASTLPNSPDTQYF; CDR3nt: TGTGCCAGCACCTTACCAAACTCCCCTGATACGCAGTATTTT; len: 14; d_gene: .; v_gene: TRBV6-1; abundance: few; j_gene: TRBJ2-3
CDR3aa: CASSPTGVYSNQPQHF; CDR3nt: TGTGCCAGCAGTCCGACGGGAGTCTATAGCAATCAGCCCCAGCATTTT; len: 16; d_gene: .; v_gene: TRBV27; abundance: .; j_gene: TRBJ1-5
CDR3aa: CAISESLGGEGYTF; CDR3nt: TGTGCCATCAGTGAGTCCCTCGGGGGGGAAGGCTACACCTTC; len: 14; d_gene: .; v_gene: TRBV10-3; abundance: .; j_gene: TRBJ1-2
CDR3aa: CSARRDTTEAFF; CDR3nt: TGCAGTGCTAGAAGAGATACCACTGAAGCTTTCTTT; len: 12; d_gene: .; v_gene: TRBV20-1; abundance: few; j_gene: TRBJ1-1
CDR3aa: CASSQAFLAGGLKTQYF; CDR3nt: TGTGCCAGCAGCCAGGCTTTCCTAGCGGGGGGGCTGAAGACCCAGTACTTC; len: 17; d_gene: TRBD2; v_gene: TRBV4-2; abundance: .; j_gene: TRBJ2-5
CDR3aa: CASSYGQQETQYF; CDR3nt: TGTGCCAGCAGCTACGGACAGCAAGAGACCCAGTACTTC; len: 13; d_gene: .; v_gene: TRBV7-3; abundance: large; j_gene: TRBJ2-5
CDR3aa: CSPTGAGDTEAFF; CDR3nt: TGCAGTCCCACCGGGGCAGGGGACACTGAAGCTTTCTTT; len: 13; d_gene: .; v_gene: TRBV20-1; abundance: .; j_gene: TRBJ1-1
CDR3aa: CSAIALAGTLSYNEQFF; CDR3nt: TGCAGTGCTATCGCCCTAGCGGGTACCTTATCCTACAATGAGCAGTTCTTC; len: 17; d_gene: TRBD2; v_gene: TRBV20-1; abundance: .; j_gene: TRBJ2-1
CDR3aa: CAIGAERDTEAFF; CDR3nt: TGTGCCATTGGGGCAGAAAGGGACACTGAAGCTTTCTTT; len: 13; d_gene: .; v_gene: TRBV6-1; abundance: .; j_gene: TRBJ1-1
CDR3aa: CASSLEVNGGYEQYF; CDR3nt: TGTGCCAGCAGCTTAGAAGTGAACGGGGGCTACGAGCAGTACTTC; len: 15; d_gene: .; v_gene: TRBV11-2; abundance: .; j_gene: TRBJ2-7
CDR3aa: CASSPSALWQPQHF; CDR3nt: TGTGCCAGCAGTCCCTCGGCCTTATGGCAGCCCCAGCATTTT; len: 14; d_gene: .; v_gene: TRBV27; abundance: few; j_gene: TRBJ1-5
CDR3aa: CATSRGGGIDTQYF; CDR3nt: TGTGCCACCAGCAGAGGGGGGGGCATAGATACGCAGTATTTT; len: 14; d_gene: .; v_gene: TRBV15; abundance: once; j_gene: TRBJ2-3
CDR3aa: CAIKGVAPSEQYF; CDR3nt: TGTGCCATCAAAGGGGTCGCGCCGTCCGAGCAGTACTTC; len: 13; d_gene: .; v_gene: TRBV6-2/TRBV6-3; abundance: .; j_gene: TRBJ2-7
CDR3aa: CASSDPSTGGNIQYF; CDR3nt: TGTGCCAGCAGTGACCCCTCGACAGGGGGGAACATTCAGTACTTC; len: 15; d_gene: TRBD1; v_gene: TRBV25-1; abundance: .; j_gene: TRBJ2-4
CDR3aa: CASSATGAAYEQYF; CDR3nt: TGTGCCAGCAGCGCCACAGGGGCCGCGTACGAGCAGTACTTC; len: 14; d_gene: TRBD1; v_gene: TRBV7-2; abundance: .; j_gene: TRBJ2-7
CDR3aa: CASRLSGLSYEQYF; CDR3nt: TGTGCCAGCAGACTGTCGGGGCTGTCCTACGAGCAGTACTTC; len: 14; d_gene: .; v_gene: TRBV7-2; abundance: .; j_gene: TRBJ2-7
CDR3aa: CASSANPSYEQYF; CDR3nt: TGTGCCAGCAGTGCCAACCCATCCTACGAGCAGTACTTC; len: 13; d_gene: .; v_gene: TRBV2; abundance: .; j_gene: TRBJ2-7
CDR3aa: CASSSDRAGTQYF; CDR3nt: TGTGCCAGCAGCTCTGACAGGGCCGGGACCCAGTACTTC; len: 13; d_gene: TRBD1; v_gene: TRBV7-3; abundance: few; j_gene: TRBJ2-5
CDR3aa: CASSAGSPGEAFF; CDR3nt: TGTGCCAGCAGTGCAGGGTCCCCCGGGGAAGCTTTCTTT; len: 13; d_gene: .; v_gene: TRBV28; abundance: .; j_gene: TRBJ1-1
CDR3aa: CASSGLAGDQETQYF; CDR3nt: TGTGCCAGCAGCGGACTAGCGGGGGACCAAGAGACCCAGTACTTC; len: 15; d_gene: TRBD2; v_gene: TRBV2; abundance: few; j_gene: TRBJ2-5
CDR3aa: CASRREVQETQYF; CDR3nt: TGTGCCAGCAGGAGGGAAGTCCAAGAGACCCAGTACTTC; len: 13; d_gene: .; v_gene: TRBV6-1; abundance: .; j_gene: TRBJ2-5
CDR3aa: CASSSGGRDYGYTF; CDR3nt: TGTGCCAGCAGCTCGGGGGGCAGAGACTATGGCTACACCTTC; len: 14; d_gene: .; v_gene: TRBV5-4; abundance: .; j_gene: TRBJ1-2
CDR3aa: CSATQGVTEAFF; CDR3nt: TGCAGTGCTACGCAGGGGGTCACTGAAGCTTTCTTT; len: 12; d_gene: TRBD1; v_gene: TRBV20-1; abundance: .; j_gene: TRBJ1-1
CDR3aa: CASSFRGTDTQYF; CDR3nt: TGTGCCAGCAGTTTTCGGGGCACAGATACGCAGTATTTT; len: 13; d_gene: .; v_gene: TRBV27; abundance: medium-sized; j_gene: TRBJ2-3
CDR3aa: CASSFLGGVMNTEAFF; CDR3nt: TGTGCCAGCAGCTTTCTGGGCGGTGTAATGAACACTGAAGCTTTCTTT; len: 16; d_gene: .; v_gene: TRBV7-2; abundance: medium-sized; j_gene: TRBJ1-1
CDR3aa: CASSRQGMNTEAFF; CDR3nt: TGTGCCAGCAGTCGTCAGGGGATGAACACTGAAGCTTTCTTT; len: 14; d_gene: .; v_gene: TRBV12-3/TRBV12-4; abundance: few; j_gene: TRBJ1-1
CDR3aa: CSASPTRGNQPQHF; CDR3nt: TGCAGTGCTAGTCCTACCAGGGGCAATCAGCCCCAGCATTTT; len: 14; d_gene: .; v_gene: TRBV20-1; abundance: few; j_gene: TRBJ1-5
CDR3aa: CASSYRAISYEQYF; CDR3nt: TGTGCCAGCAGCTACAGGGCTATTTCCTACGAGCAGTACTTC; len: 14; d_gene: .; v_gene: TRBV6-5; abundance: few; j_gene: TRBJ2-7